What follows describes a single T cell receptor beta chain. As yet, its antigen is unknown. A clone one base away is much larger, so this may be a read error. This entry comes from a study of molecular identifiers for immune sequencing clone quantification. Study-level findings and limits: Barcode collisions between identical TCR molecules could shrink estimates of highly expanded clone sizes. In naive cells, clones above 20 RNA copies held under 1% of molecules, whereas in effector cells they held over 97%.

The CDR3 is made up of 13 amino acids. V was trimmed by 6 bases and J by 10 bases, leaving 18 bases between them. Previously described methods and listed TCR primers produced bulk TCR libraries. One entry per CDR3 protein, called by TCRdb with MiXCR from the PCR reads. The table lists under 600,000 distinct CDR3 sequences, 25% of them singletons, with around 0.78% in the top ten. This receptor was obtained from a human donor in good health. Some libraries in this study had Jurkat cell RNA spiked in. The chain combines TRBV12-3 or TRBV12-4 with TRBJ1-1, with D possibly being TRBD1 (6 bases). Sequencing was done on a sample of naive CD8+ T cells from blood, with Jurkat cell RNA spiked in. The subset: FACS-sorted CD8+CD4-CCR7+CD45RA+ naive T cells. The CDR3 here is CASRLGQIDLAFF. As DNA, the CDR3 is TGTGCCAGCAGGCTTGGACAGATTGATTTAGCTTTCTTT.